Sequencing of this T cell receptor beta chain was carried out in a study of identical twins. Germline V gene sequence: CDR1 MDHEN, CDR2 SYDVKM. V lost 8 bases, J lost 3 bases, and 8 bases lay in between. The length of the CDR3 is 12 residues. Unique molecular identifiers were present on the cDNA, which also gained a universal primer site by template switching. Each CDR3 protein is one row after TCRdb ran MiXCR on the 5' RACE reads. The sample has around 480,000 distinct CDR3 sequences, around an eighth seen once. Each donor (without exception) was a healthy Caucasian. General study findings and limits: Invariant T cells like MAIT and iNKT could partly confound the zero-insertion analyses.

This clonotype has a handful of counts. The target antigen is unknown. The data also belong to a second study, concerning yellow fever vaccine responses in identical twins. That paper notes: As reported, the vaccine T cell response of twins seemed partly convergent and partly personalized.

The TCR sequence derives from a woman younger than 35 in good health. The rearrangement links TRBV28 to TRBJ2-1; possibly TRBD2 for D (5 bases). Specimen: CD4+ T cells sorted from blood. CDR3 in amino acids: CASGENYNEQFF. CDR3 nucleotide sequence: TGTGCCAGCGGGGAGAACTACAATGAGCAGTTCTTC.